This TCR beta chain came from a study of glioma-infiltrating T cells. Study results and limitations: Gliomas, especially low-grade, showed above-expected tissue-blood divergence; non-neoplastic patients showed below. CDR3 overlap between tissue and blood was very small.

There are a few counts of this clonotype. Its target is not known. This CDR3 region has 14 residues. V shed 10 bases and J shed 3 bases, with 18 bases lying between them. In germline, CDR1 is MDHEN, CDR2 SYDVKM. TCR alpha and beta CDR3 regions were amplified from RNA using iRepertoire nested multiplex PCR. For one-step reverse transcription and amplification, about 85-400 ng of tissue mRNA or PBMC total RNA was used. In TCRdb, the multiplex PCR reads were re-called with MiXCR into one record per CDR3 protein. This table holds about 140,000 distinct CDR3 sequences, about two fifths found once. The V call is TRBV28, the J call TRBJ1-2; no clear D gene. The source is a human donor with low-grade glioma or glioblastoma, undergoing nonglioma brain surgery, or in good health (not recorded which). Sequencing input: glioma tissue, nonneoplastic brain tissue, or PBMCs (not recorded which). CDR3 sequence reads: CATTTRPLDYGYTF. CDR3 sequence (DNA): TGTGCCACTACGACAAGACCTCTGGACTATGGCTACACCTTC.